The 14 T cell receptor beta chains reported below all come from one sample, sequenced in a study of blood T cell repertoires in COVID-19. Assay used: immunoSEQ multiplex PCR; TCRdb lists only in-frame clones, some missing. The data show about 59,000 clones, around four fifths seen once. The sequencing sample was made of peripheral blood. These TCRs come from an elderly woman with acute or convalescent COVID-19.

V usage is TRBV7-9 and J usage is TRBJ2-1; D gene ambiguous. The germline gives CDR1 SEHNR, CDR2 FQNEAQ (reference sequence). There are 13 residues in the CDR3. Trimming took off 1 base at V and 7 bases at J, with 8 bases between the two ends. As DNA, the CDR3 is TGTGCCAGCAGCTTAGGACACCTTAATGAGCAGTTCTTC. Translation gives CASSLGHLNEQFF.

This clone was recorded only once. The chain joins TRBV6-5 to TRBJ2-2; TRBD1 is a possible D gene (6 bases). The CDR3 extends over 15 amino acids. Trimming took off 4 bases at V and 2 bases at J, with 11 bases between the two ends. The germline CDR1 and CDR2 sequences are MNHEY and SVGAGI. DNA for the CDR3: TGTGCCAGCAGTTCCAGGGGCCTCAACACCGGGGAGCTGTTTTTT. Its translation: CASSSRGLNTGELFF.

The rearrangement links TRBV5-1 to TRBJ2-1; 9 nucleotides align to TRBD1. Trimming cost V 6 bases and J 4 bases; bases outside gene matches: 8. Germline-derived CDR1 and CDR2 are SGHRS and YFSETQ. CDR3 length equals 15 residues. The CDR3 sequence: CASNERQGVYNEQFF. CDR3 nucleotides: TGCGCCAGCAACGAAAGACAGGGGGTATACAATGAGCAGTTCTTC.

This chain links TRBV6-5 with TRBJ1-2; 9 nucleotides line up with TRBD1. Germline-derived CDR1 and CDR2 are MNHEY and SVGAGI. This CDR3 is built from 13 residues. The junction had 8 bases not matched to a gene; V was cut back by 8 bases and J by 7 bases. CDR3 coding DNA: TGTGCCAGCCGAACAGGGGGCGAGGGTGGCTACACCTTC. As protein: CASRTGGEGGYTF.

The chain combines TRBV28 with TRBJ1-1, with D hard to call. The germline V and J ends were trimmed by 2 bases and 0 bases, with 4 bases remaining between them. Germline V gene lookup returns CDR1 MDHEN and CDR2 SYDVKM. The CDR3 totals 13 residues. The CDR3 loop is CASSLQLNTEAFF. The CDR3 DNA follows: TGTGCCAGCAGTTTACAGTTGAACACTGAAGCTTTCTTT.

The genes are TRBV2 and TRBJ1-5; 12 bases fit TRBD1. Germline CDR1 is SNHLY and CDR2 is FYNNEI. The CDR3 sequence is 15 residues long. V trimming: 6 bases; J trimming: 4 bases; junction bases outside the gene matches: 4. The CDR3 sequence is CASRGTGGGNQPQHF. The CDR3 bases are TGTGCCAGCAGGGGGACAGGGGGCGGGAATCAGCCCCAGCATTTT.

This chain connects TRBV6-5 to TRBJ1-1; 8 nucleotides align to TRBD1. CDR1 and CDR2 from the germline V gene are MNHEY and SVGAGI. CDR3 length: 15 amino acids. The ends lost 4 bases at V and 1 base at J; junction bases unmatched: 5. The CDR3 DNA is TGTGCCAGCAGTTCCCACGGGACAGGGAACACTGAAGCTTTCTTT. Translated: CASSSHGTGNTEAFF.

The CDR3 sequence: CASSLIGGGASTDTQYF. The CDR3 DNA reads TGTGCCAGTAGTCTTATAGGCGGCGGGGCCAGCACAGATACGCAGTATTTT. The chain links TRBV19 to TRBJ2-3; TRBD2 is a possible D gene (6 bases). This CDR3 region has 17 residues. The germline V gene encodes CDR1 LNHDA and CDR2 SQIVND (reference sequence). Trimming took off 5 bases at V and 0 bases at J, with 18 bases between the two ends. Full variable domain (rest looked up from reference TRBV19 and TRBJ2-3): DGGITQSPKYLFRKEGQNVTLSCEQNLNHDAMYWYRQDPGQGLRLIYYSQIVNDFQKGDIAEGYSVSREKKESFPLTVTSAQKNPTAFYLCASSLIGGGASTDTQYFGPGTRLTVL.

This clone was recorded at least ten times. V gene TRBV6-2 or TRBV6-3 combines with J gene TRBJ2-2, with D unclear. The CDR3 totals 16 residues. The germline V gene encodes CDR1 MNHEY and CDR2 SVGEGT. With 4 bases removed from V and 1 base from J, the gap between germline ends came to 13 bases. The chain's CDR3 is CASSSRQAMNTGELFF. Here the CDR3 DNA reads TGTGCCAGCAGTTCGAGACAAGCCATGAACACCGGGGAGCTGTTTTTT.

In this sample, this clone turned up a few times. The genes are TRBV6-2 or TRBV6-3 and TRBJ1-1; D ambiguous. Germline CDR1 is MNHEY and CDR2 is SVGEGT. The germline V and J ends were trimmed by 2 bases and 0 bases, with 4 bases remaining between them. The CDR3 is made up of 13 amino acids. The CDR3 region is CASSYPVNTEAFF. The DNA for the CDR3 is TGTGCCAGCAGTTACCCGGTGAACACTGAAGCTTTCTTT.

The chain is built from TRBV18 and TRBJ2-2, with D tentatively TRBD1 (6 bases). The CDR3 runs to 14 residues. Per the germline V gene, CDR1 is KGHSH and CDR2 is LQKENI. V was pared by 2 bases and J by 6 bases, with 10 bases between. The CDR3 sequence: CASSPSQGAGELFF. The DNA for the CDR3 is TGTGCCAGCTCACCATCACAGGGTGCCGGGGAGCTGTTTTTT.

The V and J genes are TRBV29-1 and TRBJ2-7; 7 nucleotides align to TRBD2. With V trimmed by 7 bases and J by 6 bases, 3 bases remained unmatched. The germline V gene has CDR1 SQVTM and CDR2 ANQGSEA. CDR3 length equals 10 residues. CDR3 loop: CSAGGSEQYF. Written as DNA, the CDR3 is TGCAGCGCCGGGGGGTCCGAGCAGTACTTC.

This chain links TRBV19 with TRBJ2-7; TRBD1 agrees at 11 bases. Germline lookup yields CDR1 LNHDA and CDR2 SQIVND (reference sequence). With 6 bases clipped from V and 5 bases from J, the junction kept 6 bases outside the gene matches. The CDR3 consists of 14 residues. CDR3 residues: CASRGTGGPNEQYF. The CDR3 DNA sequence: TGTGCCAGTAGAGGGACAGGGGGGCCAAACGAGCAGTACTTC.

This clone was detected a few times. The chain recombines TRBV5-1 with TRBJ2-5; 11 bases fit TRBD2. The V and J ends lost 0 bases and 5 bases, in that order; junction bases with no gene match: 0. The germline gives CDR1 SGHRS, CDR2 YFSETQ. This CDR3 spans 14 amino acids. The CDR3 here is CASSLGLAGETQYF. The CDR3 DNA sequence: TGCGCCAGCAGCTTGGGACTAGCGGGGGAGACCCAGTACTTC.